The 14 T cell receptor beta chains in this list originate from one sample, sequenced in a study of radiation and T cells in renal cell carcinoma. As for treatment: 15 Gy SBRT to primary tumor, nephrectomy 4 weeks later. Repertoires were generated with immunoSEQ multiplex PCR, while TCRdb's copy carries only in-frame clones and drops some. This repertoire shows 15,000 to 20,000 clones, 45% to 70% found once; its top ten account for about 10%. The sample here was tumor tissue, taken from a patient whose treatment included radiotherapy and nephrectomy. The receptors were sampled from a man in his fifties with renal cell carcinoma.

The chain links TRBV6-6 to TRBJ2-7, with D uncertain. The germline CDR1 and CDR2 sequences are MNHNY and SVGAGI (reference sequence). The V gene lost 0 bases and the J gene lost 7 bases, with 7 bases spanning the gap. The CDR3 runs to 12 residues. DNA of the CDR3: TGTGCCAGCAGTTACTCGAAAAGGGAGCAGTACTTC. Translating gives CASSYSKREQYF.

This clone was counted only a few times. The chain carries TRBV27 and TRBJ2-1; D call uncertain. Trimming left V 8 bases short and J 4 bases short, with 21 bases between. This CDR3 has 16 residues. Germline V gene data show CDR1 as MNHEY and CDR2 as SMNVEV (reference sequence). The CDR3 region has the DNA TGTGCCAGCGTATCCGGATACGGCAAAGGGTACAATGAGCAGTTCTTC. Its protein product is CASVSGYGKGYNEQFF.

The J gene is TRBJ2-5, the V gene TRBV14; 12 nucleotides agree with TRBD2. The germline V gene encodes CDR1 SGHDN and CDR2 FVKESK. The length of the CDR3 is 15 residues. After removal of 4 bases from V and 5 bases from J, the junction contained 5 bases not matched to a gene. CDR3 sequence reads: CASSPTSGSWETQYF. CDR3 DNA sequence: TGTGCCAGCAGCCCGACTAGCGGGAGTTGGGAGACCCAGTACTTC.

V gene TRBV6-5 combines with J gene TRBJ1-2; 9 nucleotides agree with TRBD1. The V and J ends lost 7 bases and 8 bases, in that order; junction bases with no gene match: 14. The germline CDR1 and CDR2 sequences are MNHEY and SVGAGI. The CDR3 consists of 15 residues. The chain's CDR3 is CASTPGQGPIIGYTF. CDR3 bases: TGTGCCAGCACCCCGGGACAGGGACCTATTATCGGCTACACCTTC.

This chain uses TRBV29-1 with TRBJ1-5, with D tentatively TRBD1 (6 bases). This CDR3 has 14 residues. V lost 4 bases and J 5 bases, leaving 15 bases between the germline ends. Germline lookup yields CDR1 SQVTM and CDR2 ANQGSEA. For the CDR3, the DNA is TGCAGCGTTGCGTCGGGGGGCTTAGATCAGCCCCAGCATTTT. It translates to CSVASGGLDQPQHF.

In this sample, this clone is medium-sized. The CDR3 DNA follows: TGTGCCAGCAGTGTACAGGGATATTACAATGAGCAGTTCTTC. Its protein product is CASSVQGYYNEQFF. The rearrangement links TRBV27 to TRBJ2-1, with a tentative D call TRBD1 (6 bases). Germline CDR1 reads MNHEY; CDR2 reads SMNVEV (reference sequence). V lost 5 bases and J lost 4, with 12 bases in between. The CDR3 is 14 residues long.

This chain joins TRBV6-6 and TRBJ2-7, with 10 bases that match TRBD1. The CDR3 consists of 15 residues. CDR1 is MNHNY, CDR2 SVGAGI, per germline (reference sequence). Trimming cost V 6 bases and J 9 bases; bases outside gene matches: 14. DNA of the CDR3: TGTGCCAGCAGCTACGACCTGGGACAGGGGTCACGGCAGTACTTC. As protein: CASSYDLGQGSRQYF.

This clone was recorded only once. The CDR3 bases are TGTGCCAGCAGCCCAGGGGGGGCCTACGAGCAGTACTTC. Amino acids: CASSPGGAYEQYF. The chain combines TRBV7-9 with TRBJ2-7; either TRBD1 or TRBD2 may supply D (7 bases each). The CDR3 sequence is 13 residues long. CDR1 and CDR2 from the germline V gene are SEHNR and FQNEAQ (reference sequence). Trimming took 5 bases from V and 2 from J, leaving 10 bases between them.

This chain links TRBV30 with TRBJ2-3; D is perhaps TRBD1 or TRBD2 (5 bases each). Germline V gives CDR1 GTSNPN, CDR2 SVGIG (reference sequence). V was cut by 0 bases and J by 3 bases, with 7 bases left in between. The CDR3 consists of 13 residues. CDR3 in amino acids: CAWSVGETDTQYF. The DNA for the CDR3 is TGTGCCTGGAGTGTAGGGGAGACAGATACGCAGTATTTT.

The chain links TRBV7-9 to TRBJ1-4; D is unclear. V was shortened by 3 bases and J by 6 bases, with 11 bases between the two germline ends. The germline V gene has CDR1 SEHNR and CDR2 FQNEAQ (reference sequence). The CDR3 totals 14 residues. The CDR3 DNA reads TGTGCCAGCAGCTTCGGCGGGGTTGATGAAAAACTGTTTTTT. It codes for CASSFGGVDEKLFF.

A few counts support this clone. This chain connects TRBV5-1 to TRBJ1-2, with D maybe TRBD1 (5 bases). CDR1 is SGHRS, CDR2 YFSETQ, per germline. V was clipped by 0 bases and J by 0 bases, with 9 bases between them. This CDR3 has 15 amino acids. DNA of the CDR3: TGCGCCAGCAGCTTGGTGCCAGGGACTAACTATGGCTACACCTTC. Its protein product is CASSLVPGTNYGYTF.

The rearrangement joins TRBV5-1 to TRBJ1-2, with D hard to call. Per germline, CDR1 SGHRS and CDR2 YFSETQ. The length of the CDR3 is 13 residues. Deletions cut 4 bases from V and 7 bases from J, with 14 bases between. The CDR3 nucleotides read TGCGCCAGCAGCCGAGCCGAGACGGGTGGCTACACCTTC. It encodes CASSRAETGGYTF.

This clone was detected ten times or more. This CDR3 is CASSLVAGGRYEQFF. In DNA form, the CDR3 reads TGTGCCAGCAGTTTGGTAGCGGGAGGACGGTATGAGCAGTTCTTC. This chain uses TRBV28 with TRBJ2-1, with TRBD2 matching 10 bases. This CDR3 comprises 15 residues. V lost 3 bases, J lost 8 bases, and 7 bases stayed unmatched. The germline gives CDR1 MDHEN, CDR2 SYDVKM.

This clone is judged medium-sized. The chain carries TRBV30 and TRBJ2-2, with TRBD2 matching 10 bases. The CDR3 has 15 residues. Germline CDR1 reads GTSNPN; CDR2 reads SVGIG (reference sequence). Losses at the gene ends were 0 bases for V and 7 bases for J; bases not matched to a gene: 5. The CDR3 is CAWSVLAGRFGELFF. CDR3 DNA: TGTGCCTGGAGTGTACTAGCGGGAAGATTCGGGGAGCTGTTTTTT. The variable domain in full, completed from reference TRBV30 and TRBJ2-2, reads SQTIHQWPATLVQPVGSPLSLECTVEGTSNPNLYWYRQAAGRGLQLLFYSVGIGQISSEVPQNLSASRPQDRQFILSSKKLLLSDSGFYLCAWSVLAGRFGELFFGEGSRLTVL.